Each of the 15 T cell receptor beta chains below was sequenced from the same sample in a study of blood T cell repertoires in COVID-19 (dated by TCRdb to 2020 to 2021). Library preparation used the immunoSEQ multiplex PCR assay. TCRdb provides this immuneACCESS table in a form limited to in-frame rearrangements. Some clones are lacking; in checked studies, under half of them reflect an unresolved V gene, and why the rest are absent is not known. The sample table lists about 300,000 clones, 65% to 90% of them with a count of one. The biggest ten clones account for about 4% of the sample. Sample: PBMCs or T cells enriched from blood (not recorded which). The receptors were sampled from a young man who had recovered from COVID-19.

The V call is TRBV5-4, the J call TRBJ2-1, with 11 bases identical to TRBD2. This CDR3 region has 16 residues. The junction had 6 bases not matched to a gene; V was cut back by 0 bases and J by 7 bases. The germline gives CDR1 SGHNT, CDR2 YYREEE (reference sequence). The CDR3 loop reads CASSLGTSGGGNEQFF. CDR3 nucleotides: TGTGCCAGCAGCTTGGGCACTAGCGGGGGTGGGAATGAGCAGTTCTTC.

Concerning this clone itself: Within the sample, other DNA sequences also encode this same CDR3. In DNA, the CDR3 is TGTGCCAGCAGTTTGAGTCAAAACATTCAGTACTTC. It codes for CASSLSQNIQYF. This chain connects TRBV28 to TRBJ2-4; D gene uncertain. Germline CDR1 reads MDHEN; CDR2 reads SYDVKM. This CDR3 is 12 amino acids long. The V gene lost 3 bases and the J gene lost 5 bases, with 5 bases spanning the gap.

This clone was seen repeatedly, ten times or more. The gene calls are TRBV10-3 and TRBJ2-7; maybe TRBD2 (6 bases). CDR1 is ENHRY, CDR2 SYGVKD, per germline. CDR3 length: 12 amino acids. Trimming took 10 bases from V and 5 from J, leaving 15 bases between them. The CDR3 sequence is CATGAGGHEQYF. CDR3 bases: TGTGCCACCGGAGCAGGAGGGCACGAGCAGTACTTC.

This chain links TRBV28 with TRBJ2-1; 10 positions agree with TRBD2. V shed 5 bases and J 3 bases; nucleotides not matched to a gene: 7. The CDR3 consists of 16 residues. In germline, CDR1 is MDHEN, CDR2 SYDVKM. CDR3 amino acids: CASSRLRLAGYNEQFF. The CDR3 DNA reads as TGTGCCAGCAGTCGCCTCCGACTAGCGGGCTACAATGAGCAGTTCTTC. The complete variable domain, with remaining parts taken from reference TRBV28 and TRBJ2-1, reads DVKVTQSSRYLVKRTGEKVFLECVQDMDHENMFWYRQDPGLGLRLIYFSYDVKMKEKGDIPEGYSVSREKKERFSLILESASTNQTSMYLCASSRLRLAGYNEQFFGPGTRLTVL.

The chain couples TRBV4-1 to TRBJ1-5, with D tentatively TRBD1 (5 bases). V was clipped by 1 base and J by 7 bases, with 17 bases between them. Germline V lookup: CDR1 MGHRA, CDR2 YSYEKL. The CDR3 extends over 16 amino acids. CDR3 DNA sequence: TGCGCCAGCAGCCAAGGGAATGTGGACATCTACCAGCCCCAGCATTTT. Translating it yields CASSQGNVDIYQPQHF.

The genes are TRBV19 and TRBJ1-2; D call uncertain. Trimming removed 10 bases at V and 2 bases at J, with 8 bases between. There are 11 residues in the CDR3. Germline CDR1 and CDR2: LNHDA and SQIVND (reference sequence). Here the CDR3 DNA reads TGTGCCACTAGAGCAAACTATGGCTACACCTTC. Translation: CATRANYGYTF.

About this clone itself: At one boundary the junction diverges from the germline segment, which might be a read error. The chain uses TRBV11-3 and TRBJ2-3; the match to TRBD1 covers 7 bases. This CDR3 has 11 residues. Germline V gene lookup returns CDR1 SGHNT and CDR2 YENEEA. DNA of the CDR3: TGTGCCAGCAGCGATAACACGGGACAGTCTTTT. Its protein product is CASSDNTGQSF.

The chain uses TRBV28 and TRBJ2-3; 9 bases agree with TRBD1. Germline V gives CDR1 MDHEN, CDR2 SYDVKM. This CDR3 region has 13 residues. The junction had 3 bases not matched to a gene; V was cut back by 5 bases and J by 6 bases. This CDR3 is CASSRDRADTQYF. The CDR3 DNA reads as TGTGCCAGCAGTCGGGACAGGGCTGATACGCAGTATTTT.

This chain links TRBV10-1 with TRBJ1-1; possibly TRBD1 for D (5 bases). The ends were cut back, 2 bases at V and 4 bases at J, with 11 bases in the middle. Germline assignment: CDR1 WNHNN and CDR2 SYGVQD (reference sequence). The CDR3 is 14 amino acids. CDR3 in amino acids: CASSEAGWGTEAFF. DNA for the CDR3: TGCGCCAGCAGTGAGGCAGGGTGGGGCACTGAAGCTTTCTTT.

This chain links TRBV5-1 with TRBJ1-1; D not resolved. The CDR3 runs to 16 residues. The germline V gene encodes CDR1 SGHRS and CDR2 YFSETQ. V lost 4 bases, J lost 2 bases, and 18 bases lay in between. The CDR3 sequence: CASSQGYSTSNTEAFF. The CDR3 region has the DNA TGCGCCAGCAGCCAAGGATATTCAACTAGTAACACTGAAGCTTTCTTT.

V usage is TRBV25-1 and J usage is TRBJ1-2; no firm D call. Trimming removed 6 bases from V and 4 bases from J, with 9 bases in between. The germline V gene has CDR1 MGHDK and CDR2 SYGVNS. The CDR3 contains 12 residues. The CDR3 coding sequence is TGTGCCAGCAGATCGCGACTCTATGGCTACACCTTC. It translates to CASRSRLYGYTF.

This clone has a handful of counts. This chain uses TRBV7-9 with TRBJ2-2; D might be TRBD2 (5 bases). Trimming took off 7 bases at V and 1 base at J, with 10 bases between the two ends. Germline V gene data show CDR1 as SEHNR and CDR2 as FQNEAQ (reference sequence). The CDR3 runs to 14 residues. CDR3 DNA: TGTGCCAGCAACTGGGGAGAGAACACCGGGGAGCTGTTTTTT. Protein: CASNWGENTGELFF.

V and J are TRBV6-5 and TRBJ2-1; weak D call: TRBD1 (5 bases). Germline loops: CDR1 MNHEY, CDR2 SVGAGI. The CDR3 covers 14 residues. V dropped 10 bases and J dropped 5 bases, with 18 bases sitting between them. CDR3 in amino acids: CATGDSPPNNEQFF. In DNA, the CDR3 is TGTGCCACCGGAGACAGTCCCCCTAACAATGAGCAGTTCTTC.

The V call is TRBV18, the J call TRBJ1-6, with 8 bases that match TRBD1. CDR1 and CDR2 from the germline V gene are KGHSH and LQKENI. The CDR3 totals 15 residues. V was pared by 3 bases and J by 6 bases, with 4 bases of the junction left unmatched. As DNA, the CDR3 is TGTGCCAGCTCACCCTCTCAGGGGGCTAATTCACCCCTCCACTTT. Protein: CASSPSQGANSPLHF.

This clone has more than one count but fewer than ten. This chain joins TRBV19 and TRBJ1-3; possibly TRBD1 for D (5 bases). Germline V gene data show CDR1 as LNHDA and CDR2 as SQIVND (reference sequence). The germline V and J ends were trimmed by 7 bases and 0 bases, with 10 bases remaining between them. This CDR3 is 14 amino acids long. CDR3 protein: CASTTGTSGNTIYF. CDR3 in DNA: TGTGCCAGTACCACAGGAACCTCTGGAAACACCATATATTTT. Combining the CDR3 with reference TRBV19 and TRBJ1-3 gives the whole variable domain DGGITQSPKYLFRKEGQNVTLSCEQNLNHDAMYWYRQDPGQGLRLIYYSQIVNDFQKGDIAEGYSVSREKKESFPLTVTSAQKNPTAFYLCASTTGTSGNTIYFGEGSWLTVV.